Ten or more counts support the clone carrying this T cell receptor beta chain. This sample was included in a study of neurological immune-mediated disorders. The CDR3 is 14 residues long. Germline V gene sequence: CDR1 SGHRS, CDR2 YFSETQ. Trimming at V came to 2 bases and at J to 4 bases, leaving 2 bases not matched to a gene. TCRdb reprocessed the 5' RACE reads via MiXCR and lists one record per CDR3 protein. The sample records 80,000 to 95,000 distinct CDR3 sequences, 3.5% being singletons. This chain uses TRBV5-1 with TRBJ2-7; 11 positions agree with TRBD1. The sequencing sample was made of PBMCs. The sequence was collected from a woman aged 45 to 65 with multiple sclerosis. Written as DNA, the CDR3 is TGCGCCAGCAGCTTAGGACAGGGGGCGTACGAGCAGTACTTC. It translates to CASSLGQGAYEQYF.